This TCR beta chain was captured in a study of shared clonotypes between healthy human individuals. The study, taken as a whole, reports: Non-shared clonotypes were found to have lower generation probabilities than the clonotypes that were shared by all four of the sorted-subset donors. Approximately 4.6% of naive CD4 clonotypes were shared across several donors.

Division of CD4+ cells produced a CD45RA+ naive subset and a CD45RA-negative memory subset. Regarding this clone: The antigen is not known.

There are 13 residues in the CDR3. Germline V gene data show CDR1 as GTSNPN and CDR2 as SVGIG (reference sequence). Between the trimmed V and J ends, which lost 2 bases and 3 bases, there was a span of 9 bases. Across several immunoSEQ plates, the genomic DNA of each subset was split evenly. Libraries were prepared by immunoSEQ multiplex PCR; TCRdb keeps only in-frame clonotypes and omits some of them. Of roughly 650,000 clones in the sample, approximately 97% are singletons; the top ten hold 0.045% to 0.06%. This rearrangement joins TRBV30 to TRBJ2-3; D is possibly TRBD1 or TRBD2 (6 bases each). The source is a woman aged 25 to 39 in good health. The sequenced sample was naive CD4+ T cells sorted from blood. As to subset: CD45RA+ positively selected. CDR3 amino acids: CAWSLGGTDTQYF. CDR3 bases: TGTGCCTGGAGTTTAGGGGGGACAGATACGCAGTATTTT.